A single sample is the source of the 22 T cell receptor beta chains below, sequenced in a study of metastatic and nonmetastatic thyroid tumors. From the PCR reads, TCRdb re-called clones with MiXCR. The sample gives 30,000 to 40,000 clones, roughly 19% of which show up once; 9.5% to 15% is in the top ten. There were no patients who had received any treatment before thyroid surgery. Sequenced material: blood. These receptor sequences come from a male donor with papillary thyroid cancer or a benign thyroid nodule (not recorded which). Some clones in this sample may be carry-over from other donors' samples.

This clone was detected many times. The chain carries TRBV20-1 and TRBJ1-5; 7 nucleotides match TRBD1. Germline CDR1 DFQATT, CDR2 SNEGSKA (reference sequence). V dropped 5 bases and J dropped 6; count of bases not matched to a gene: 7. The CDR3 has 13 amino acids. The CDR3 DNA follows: TGCAGTGCTGGAAAGGGGGCTGGTCAGCCCCAGCATTTT. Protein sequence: CSAGKGAGQPQHF.

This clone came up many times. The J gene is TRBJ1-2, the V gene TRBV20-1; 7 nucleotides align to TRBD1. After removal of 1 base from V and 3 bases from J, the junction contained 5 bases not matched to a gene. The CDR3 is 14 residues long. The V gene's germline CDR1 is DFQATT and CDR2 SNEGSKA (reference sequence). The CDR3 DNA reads TGCAGTGCTAGAGGGGACAGTGGGGACTATGGCTACACCTTC. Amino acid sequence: CSARGDSGDYGYTF.

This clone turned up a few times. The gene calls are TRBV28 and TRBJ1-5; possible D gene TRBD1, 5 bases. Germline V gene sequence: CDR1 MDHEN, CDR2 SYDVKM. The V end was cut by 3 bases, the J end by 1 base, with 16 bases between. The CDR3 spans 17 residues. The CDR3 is CASSLRGLRTSNQPQHF. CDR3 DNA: TGTGCCAGCAGTTTGCGGGGCCTTAGAACCAGCAATCAGCCCCAGCATTTT.

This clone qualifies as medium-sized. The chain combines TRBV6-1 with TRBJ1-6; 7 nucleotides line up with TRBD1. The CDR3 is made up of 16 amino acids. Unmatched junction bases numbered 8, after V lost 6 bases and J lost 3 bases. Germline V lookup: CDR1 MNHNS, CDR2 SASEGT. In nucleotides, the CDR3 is TGTGCCAGCAGGGCCTTGACAGGGAGCTATAATTCACCCCTCCACTTT. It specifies CASRALTGSYNSPLHF.

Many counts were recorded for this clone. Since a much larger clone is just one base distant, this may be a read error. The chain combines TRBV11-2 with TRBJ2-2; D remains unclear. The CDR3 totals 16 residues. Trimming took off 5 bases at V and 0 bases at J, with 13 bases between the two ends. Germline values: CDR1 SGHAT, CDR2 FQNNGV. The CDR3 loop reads CASSLPWSANTGELFF. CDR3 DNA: TGTGCCAGCAGCCTCCCCTGGAGCGCGAACACCGGGGAGCTGTTTTTT.

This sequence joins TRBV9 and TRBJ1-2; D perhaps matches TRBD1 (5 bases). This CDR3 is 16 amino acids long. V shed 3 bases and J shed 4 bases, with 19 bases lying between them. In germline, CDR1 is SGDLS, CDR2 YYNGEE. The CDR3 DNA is TGTGCCAGCAGCGCAAATACGGGACTCGACAGCTATGGCTACACCTTC. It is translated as CASSANTGLDSYGYTF.

The CDR3 DNA follows: TGTGCCAGCAGTCTCGACAGAAGCTATGGCTACACCTTC. Protein sequence: CASSLDRSYGYTF. The chain carries TRBV6-5 and TRBJ1-2; a possible D gene is TRBD1 (5 bases). Trimming removed 5 bases from V and 4 bases from J, with 11 bases in between. The CDR3 is made up of 13 amino acids. Germline CDR1 reads MNHEY; CDR2 reads SVGAGI.

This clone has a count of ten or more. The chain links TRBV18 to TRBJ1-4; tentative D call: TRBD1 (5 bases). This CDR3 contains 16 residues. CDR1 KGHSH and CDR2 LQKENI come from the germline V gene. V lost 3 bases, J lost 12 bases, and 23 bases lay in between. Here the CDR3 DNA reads TGTGCCAGCTCACCGCCGGGGCCTCCCTCTATGTTGGAACTGTTTTTT. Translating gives CASSPPGPPSMLELFF. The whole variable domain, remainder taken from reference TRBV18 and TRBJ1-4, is NAGVMQNPRHLVRRRGQEARLRCSPMKGHSHVYWYRQLPEEGLKFMVYLQKENIIDESGMPKERFSAEFPKEGPSILRIQQVVRGDSAAYFCASSPPGPPSMLELFFGSGTQLSVL.

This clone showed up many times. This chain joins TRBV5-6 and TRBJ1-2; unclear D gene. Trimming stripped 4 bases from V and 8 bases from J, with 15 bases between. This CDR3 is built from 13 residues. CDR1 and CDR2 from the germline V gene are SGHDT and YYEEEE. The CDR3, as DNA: TGTGCCAGCAGCCCACTGCTACTCGGCGGCTACACCTTC. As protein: CASSPLLLGGYTF.

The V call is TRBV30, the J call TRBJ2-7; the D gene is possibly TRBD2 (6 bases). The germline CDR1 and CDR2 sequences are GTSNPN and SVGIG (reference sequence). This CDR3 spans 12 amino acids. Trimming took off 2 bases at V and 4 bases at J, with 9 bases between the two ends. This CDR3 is CAWSRDWYEQYF. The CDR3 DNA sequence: TGTGCCTGGAGTCGGGACTGGTACGAGCAGTACTTC.

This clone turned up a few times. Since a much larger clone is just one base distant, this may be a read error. This CDR3 is CSVSDGQGGELFF. CDR3 DNA sequence: TGCAGCGTCTCGGACGGCCAGGGCGGGGAGCTGTTTTTT. The chain links TRBV29-1 to TRBJ2-2, with D perhaps TRBD1 (5 bases). V was shortened by 6 bases and J by 7 bases, with 15 bases between the two germline ends. CDR3 length equals 13 residues. CDR1 and CDR2 from the germline V gene are SQVTM and ANQGSEA.

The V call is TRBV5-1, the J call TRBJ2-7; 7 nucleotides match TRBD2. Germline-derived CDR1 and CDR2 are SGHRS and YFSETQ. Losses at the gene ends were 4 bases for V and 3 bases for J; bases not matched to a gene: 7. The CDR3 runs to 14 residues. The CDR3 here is CASSALAGVYEQYF. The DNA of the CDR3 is TGCGCCAGCAGCGCGCTTGCGGGGGTCTACGAGCAGTACTTC. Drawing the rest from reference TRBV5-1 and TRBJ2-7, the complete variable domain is KAGVTQTPRYLIKTRGQQVTLSCSPISGHRSVSWYQQTPGQGLQFLFEYFSETQRNKGNFPGRFSGRQFSNSRSEMNVSTLELGDSALYLCASSALAGVYEQYFGPGTRLTVT.

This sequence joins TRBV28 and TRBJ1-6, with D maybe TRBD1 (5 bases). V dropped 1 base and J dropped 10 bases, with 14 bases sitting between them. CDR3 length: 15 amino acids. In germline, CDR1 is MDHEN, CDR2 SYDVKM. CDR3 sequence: CASSLFGGELSPLHF. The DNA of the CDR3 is TGTGCCAGCAGTTTATTTGGGGGAGAACTCTCACCCCTCCACTTT. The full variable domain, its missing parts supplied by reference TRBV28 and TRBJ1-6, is DVKVTQSSRYLVKRTGEKVFLECVQDMDHENMFWYRQDPGLGLRLIYFSYDVKMKEKGDIPEGYSVSREKKERFSLILESASTNQTSMYLCASSLFGGELSPLHFGNGTRLTVT.

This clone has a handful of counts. The CDR3: CAISGKGLAGDTQYF. The CDR3 nucleotides read TGTGCCATCAGTGGTAAGGGACTAGCGGGAGATACGCAGTATTTT. V usage is TRBV10-3 and J usage is TRBJ2-3, with 12 bases lining up with TRBD2. CDR3 length equals 15 residues. Germline loops: CDR1 ENHRY, CDR2 SYGVKD. The V and J ends lost 4 bases and 5 bases, in that order; junction bases with no gene match: 4.

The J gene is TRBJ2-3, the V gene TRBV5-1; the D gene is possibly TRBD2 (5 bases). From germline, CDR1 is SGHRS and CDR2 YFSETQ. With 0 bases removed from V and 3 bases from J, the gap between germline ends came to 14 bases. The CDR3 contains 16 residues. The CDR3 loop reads CASSLELRAATDTQYF. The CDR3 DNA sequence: TGCGCCAGCAGCTTGGAATTGAGGGCGGCGACAGATACGCAGTATTTT. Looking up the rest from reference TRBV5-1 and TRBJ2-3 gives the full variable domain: KAGVTQTPRYLIKTRGQQVTLSCSPISGHRSVSWYQQTPGQGLQFLFEYFSETQRNKGNFPGRFSGRQFSNSRSEMNVSTLELGDSALYLCASSLELRAATDTQYFGPGTRLTVL.

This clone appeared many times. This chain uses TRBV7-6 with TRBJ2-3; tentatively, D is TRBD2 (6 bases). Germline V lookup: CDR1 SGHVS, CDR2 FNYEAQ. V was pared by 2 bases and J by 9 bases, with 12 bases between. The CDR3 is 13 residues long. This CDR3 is CASSLTGGDTQYF. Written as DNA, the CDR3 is TGTGCCAGCAGCTTAACCGGGGGTGACACGCAGTATTTT.

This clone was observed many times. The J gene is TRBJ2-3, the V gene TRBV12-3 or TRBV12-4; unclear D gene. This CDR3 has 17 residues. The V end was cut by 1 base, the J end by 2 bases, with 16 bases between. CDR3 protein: CASSLGWGANPTDTQYF. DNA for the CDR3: TGTGCCAGCAGTTTAGGATGGGGTGCGAACCCCACAGATACGCAGTATTTT.

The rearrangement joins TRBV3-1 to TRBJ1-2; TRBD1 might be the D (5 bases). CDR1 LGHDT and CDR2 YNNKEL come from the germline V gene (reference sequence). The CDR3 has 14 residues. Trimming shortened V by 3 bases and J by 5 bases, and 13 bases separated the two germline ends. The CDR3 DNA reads TGTGCCAGCAGCCAGGCCGGGACCGAGTATGGCTACACCTTC. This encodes CASSQAGTEYGYTF. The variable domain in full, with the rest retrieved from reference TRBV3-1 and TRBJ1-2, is DTAVSQTPKYLVTQMGNDKSIKCEQNLGHDTMYWYKQDSKKFLKIMFSYNNKELIINETVPNRFSPKSPDKAHLNLHINSLELGDSAVYFCASSQAGTEYGYTFGSGTRLTVV.

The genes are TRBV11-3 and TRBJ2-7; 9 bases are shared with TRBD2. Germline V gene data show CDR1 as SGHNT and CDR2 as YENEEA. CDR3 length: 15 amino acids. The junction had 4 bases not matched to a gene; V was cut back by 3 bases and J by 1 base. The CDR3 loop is CASSFKTSGSYEQYF. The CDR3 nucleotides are TGTGCCAGCAGCTTTAAAACTAGCGGGTCCTACGAGCAGTACTTC.

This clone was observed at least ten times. In nucleotides, the CDR3 is TGTGCCAGCAGTCTAATAGCGGGGCAAACTATAGCCAAAAACATTCAGTACTTC. It codes for CASSLIAGQTIAKNIQYF. The V gene is TRBV6-2 or TRBV6-3, the J gene TRBJ2-4; TRBD2 matches at 8 bases. Germline loops: CDR1 MNHEY, CDR2 SVGEGT. This CDR3 spans 18 amino acids. Trimming removed 5 bases from V and 0 bases from J; junction bases left unmatched: 12.

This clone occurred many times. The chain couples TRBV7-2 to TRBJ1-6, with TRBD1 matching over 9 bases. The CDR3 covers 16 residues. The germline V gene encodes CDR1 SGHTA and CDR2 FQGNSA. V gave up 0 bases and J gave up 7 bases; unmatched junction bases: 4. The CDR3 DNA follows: TGTGCCAGCAGCTTAGCGGGACAGGGTGTCAATTCACCCCTCCACTTT. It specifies CASSLAGQGVNSPLHF.

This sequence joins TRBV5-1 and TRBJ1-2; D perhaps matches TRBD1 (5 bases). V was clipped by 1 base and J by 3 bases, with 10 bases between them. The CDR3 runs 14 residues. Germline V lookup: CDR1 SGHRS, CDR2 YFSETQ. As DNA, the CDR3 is TGCGCCAGCAGCTTGATGGGGGAGGACTATGGCTACACCTTC. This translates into CASSLMGEDYGYTF.